The T cell receptor beta chain under discussion was sequenced for a study of spatial heterogeneity in lung cancer. About the research overall: Consistent detection of more beta-chain than alpha-chain sequences was observed. Findings and caveats of the study: Ubiquitous expanded tumor TCRs were seen in blood more at resection than at follow-up.

Time point reported: sample taken at primary tumor resection. From tumor, nontumor lung or frozen PBMC, whole RNA was taken unsorted for sequencing. The V and J ends lost 6 bases and 1 base, in that order; junction bases with no gene match: 8. Germline V gene data show CDR1 as PRHDT and CDR2 as FYEKMQ (reference sequence). This CDR3 is built from 15 residues. This clonotype has a handful of counts. No antigen is known for it. Using its own MiXCR run on the 5' RACE reads, TCRdb lists one record per CDR3 protein. The sample holds 60,000 to 75,000 distinct CDR3 sequences, under 7.5% seen once. The sequencing used PBMCs, collected at surgery. The chain has TRBV13 and TRBJ1-1, with 7 positions matching TRBD1. The origin of this receptor is a female donor with early-stage non-small cell lung cancer. The chain's CDR3 is CASSQQGRGNTEAFF. The CDR3 DNA sequence: TGTGCCAGCAGTCAACAGGGGCGTGGGAACACTGAAGCTTTCTTT.